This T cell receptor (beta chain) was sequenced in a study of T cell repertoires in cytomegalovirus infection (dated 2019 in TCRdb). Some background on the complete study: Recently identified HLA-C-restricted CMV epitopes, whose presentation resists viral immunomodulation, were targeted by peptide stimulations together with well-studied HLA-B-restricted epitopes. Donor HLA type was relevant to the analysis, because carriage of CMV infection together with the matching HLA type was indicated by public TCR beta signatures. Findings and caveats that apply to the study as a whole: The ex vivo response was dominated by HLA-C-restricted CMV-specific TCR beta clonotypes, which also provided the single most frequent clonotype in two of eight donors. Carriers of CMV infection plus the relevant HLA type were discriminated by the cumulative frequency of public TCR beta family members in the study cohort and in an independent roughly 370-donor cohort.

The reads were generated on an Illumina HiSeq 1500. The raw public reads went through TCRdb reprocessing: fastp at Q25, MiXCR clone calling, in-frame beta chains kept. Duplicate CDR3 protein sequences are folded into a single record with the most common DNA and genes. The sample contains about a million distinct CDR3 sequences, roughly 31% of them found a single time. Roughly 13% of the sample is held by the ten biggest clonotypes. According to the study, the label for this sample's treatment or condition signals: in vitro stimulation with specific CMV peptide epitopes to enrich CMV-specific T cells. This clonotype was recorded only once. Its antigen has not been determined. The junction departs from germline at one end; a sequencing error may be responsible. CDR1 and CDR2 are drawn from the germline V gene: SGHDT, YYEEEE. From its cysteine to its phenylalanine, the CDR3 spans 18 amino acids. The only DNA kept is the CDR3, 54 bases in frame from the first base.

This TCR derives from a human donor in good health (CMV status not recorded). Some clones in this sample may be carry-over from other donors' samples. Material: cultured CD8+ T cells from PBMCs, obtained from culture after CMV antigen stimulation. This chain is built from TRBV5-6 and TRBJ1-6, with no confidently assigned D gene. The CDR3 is CTSSTLPMGPWGNSPLHF. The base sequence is TGTACCAGCAGCACCCTCCCGATGGGCCCTTGGGGTAATTCACCCCTCCACTTT.